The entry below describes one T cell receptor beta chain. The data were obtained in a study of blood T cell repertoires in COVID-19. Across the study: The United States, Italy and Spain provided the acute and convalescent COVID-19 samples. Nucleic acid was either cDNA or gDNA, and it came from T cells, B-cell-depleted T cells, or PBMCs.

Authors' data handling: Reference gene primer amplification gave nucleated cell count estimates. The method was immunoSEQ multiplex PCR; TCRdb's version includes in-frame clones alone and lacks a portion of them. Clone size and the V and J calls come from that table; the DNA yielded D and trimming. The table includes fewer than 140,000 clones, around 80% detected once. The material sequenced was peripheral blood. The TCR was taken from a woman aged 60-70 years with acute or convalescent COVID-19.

CDR3 in amino acids: CAGQKTANTGELFF. CDR3 bases: TGTGCCGGTCAAAAGACAGCGAACACCGGGGAGCTGTTTTTT. The gene calls are TRBV7-9 and TRBJ2-2; a weak D match, TRBD1 (5 bases). Trimming shortened V by 11 bases and J by 0 bases, and 13 bases separated the two germline ends. The CDR3 is made up of 14 amino acids. The germline V gene has CDR1 SEHNR and CDR2 FQNEAQ (reference sequence).